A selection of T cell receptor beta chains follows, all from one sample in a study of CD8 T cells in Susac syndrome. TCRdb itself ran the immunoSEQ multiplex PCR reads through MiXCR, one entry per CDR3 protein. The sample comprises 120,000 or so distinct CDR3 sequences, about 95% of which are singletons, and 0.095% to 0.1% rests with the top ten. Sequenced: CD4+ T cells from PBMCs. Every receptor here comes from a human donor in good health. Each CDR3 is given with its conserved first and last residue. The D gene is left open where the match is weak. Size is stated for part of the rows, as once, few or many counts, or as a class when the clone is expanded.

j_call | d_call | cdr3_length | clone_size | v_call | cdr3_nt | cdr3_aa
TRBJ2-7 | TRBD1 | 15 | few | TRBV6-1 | TGTGCCAGCAGGGCTGGACAGACAGGGTCCTACGAGCAGTACTTC | CASRAGQTGSYEQYF
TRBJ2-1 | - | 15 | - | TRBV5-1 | TGCGCCAGCAGCTTGGACCGTACCTCCTACAATGAGCAGTTCTTC | CASSLDRTSYNEQFF
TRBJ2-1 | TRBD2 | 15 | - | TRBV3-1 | TGTGCCAGCGGGACTAGCGTTAGCTCCTACAATGAGCAGTTCTTC | CASGTSVSSYNEQFF
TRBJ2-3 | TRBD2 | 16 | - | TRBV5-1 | TGCGCCAGCAGCTCGAGACTAGCGGGAGGTACAGATACGCAGTATTTT | CASSSRLAGGTDTQYF
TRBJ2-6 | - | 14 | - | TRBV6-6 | TGTGCCAGCACATCGGTAGGAGGGGCCAACGTCCTGACTTTC | CASTSVGGANVLTF
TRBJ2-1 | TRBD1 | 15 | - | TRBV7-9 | TGTGCCAGCAGCAGCGGACAGGGGAGAAAGGATGAGCAGTTCTTC | CASSSGQGRKDEQFF
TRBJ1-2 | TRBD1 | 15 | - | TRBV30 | TGTGCCTTCAATCCTATCGGCGACAGGGTAGCTGGCTACACCTTC | CAFNPIGDRVAGYTF
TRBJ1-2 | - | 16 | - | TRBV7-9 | TGTGCCAGCAGCCAGCATGGGGGAGAGGGCAACTATGGCTACACCTTC | CASSQHGGEGNYGYTF
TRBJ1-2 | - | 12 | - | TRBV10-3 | TGTGCCATCAGTGAGTCCCGTTATGGCTACACCTTC | CAISESRYGYTF
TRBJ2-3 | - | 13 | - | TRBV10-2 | TGCGCCAGCAGGGGGTCTGGCACAGATACGCAGTATTTT | CASRGSGTDTQYF
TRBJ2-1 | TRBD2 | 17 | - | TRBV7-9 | TGTGCCAGCAGCTTCACCACACTAGCGGGAGCCTACAATGAGCAGTTCTTC | CASSFTTLAGAYNEQFF
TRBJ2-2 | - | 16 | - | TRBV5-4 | TGTGCCAGCAGCTTGGGGCCGGGGTTAAACACCGGGGAGCTGTTTTTT | CASSLGPGLNTGELFF
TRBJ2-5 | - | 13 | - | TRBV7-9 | TGTGCCAGCAGCTTAGTGGGGACGGAGACCCAGTACTTC | CASSLVGTETQYF
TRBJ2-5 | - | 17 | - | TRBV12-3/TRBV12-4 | TGTGCCAGCACTCATACCCGGGACTCACGTTACCAAGAGACCCAGTACTTC | CASTHTRDSRYQETQYF
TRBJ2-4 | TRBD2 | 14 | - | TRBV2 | TGTGCCAGCCGGACTAGCGGGAGGGACGGCATTCAGTACTTC | CASRTSGRDGIQYF
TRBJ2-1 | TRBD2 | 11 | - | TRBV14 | TGTGCCAGCAGCCAAGGGACTAGCTCGTCCTTC | CASSQGTSSSF
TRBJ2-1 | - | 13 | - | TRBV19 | TGTGCCAGTAGTGCCCGGGTTGGGACTGAGCAGTTCTTC | CASSARVGTEQFF
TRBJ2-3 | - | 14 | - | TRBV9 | TGTGCCAGCAGCGTAGGACGGGCCCCAGATACGCAGTATTTT | CASSVGRAPDTQYF
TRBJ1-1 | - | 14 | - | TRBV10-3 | TGTGCCATCAGTGACTGGACAGCCAACACTGAAGCTTTCTTT | CAISDWTANTEAFF
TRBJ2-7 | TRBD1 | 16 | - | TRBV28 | TGTGCCAGCAGACCGGAGGGGGACAGGGTCCTTCGGGGGGAGTACTTC | CASRPEGDRVLRGEYF
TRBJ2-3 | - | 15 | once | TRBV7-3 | TGTGCCAGCAGCTTAAAGGGCGTTAGCACAGATACGCAGTATTTT | CASSLKGVSTDTQYF
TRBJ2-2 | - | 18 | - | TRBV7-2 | TGTGCCAGCAGCTTAGCGGAAACTAGTTTCGCGAACACCGGGGAGCTGTTTTTT | CASSLAETSFANTGELFF
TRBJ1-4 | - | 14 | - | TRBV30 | TGTGCCTGGAACAGTGGGGCAACTAATGAAAAACTGTTTTTT | CAWNSGATNEKLFF
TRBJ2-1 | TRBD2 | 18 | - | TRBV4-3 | TGCGCCAGCAGCCAAACTAGCGGGGCAACCGCCTCCTACAATGAGCAGTTCTTC | CASSQTSGATASYNEQFF
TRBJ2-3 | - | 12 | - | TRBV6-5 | TGTGCCAGCAGCAATTCGTTAGATACGCAGTATTTT | CASSNSLDTQYF
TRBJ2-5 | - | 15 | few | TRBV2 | TGTGCCAGCTCATTAGGTATGGGTTTCCAAGAGACTCAGTACTTC | CASSLGMGFQETQYF
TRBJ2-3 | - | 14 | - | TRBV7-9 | TGTGCCAGCACCTCTGTAGGAGCCACAGATACGCAGTATTTT | CASTSVGATDTQYF
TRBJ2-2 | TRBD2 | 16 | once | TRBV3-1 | TGTGCCAGCAGCCAGCCTAGCGGAGATCACACCGGGGAGCTGTTTTTT | CASSQPSGDHTGELFF
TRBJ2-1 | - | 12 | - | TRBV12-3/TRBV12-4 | TGTGCCAGCAGTTTGGGGTCTAGGGAGCAGTTCTTC | CASSLGSREQFF
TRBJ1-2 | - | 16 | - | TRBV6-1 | TGTGCCAGCAGCGAAGCGTGGGTCAGGGGCGGCTATGGCTACACCTTC | CASSEAWVRGGYGYTF
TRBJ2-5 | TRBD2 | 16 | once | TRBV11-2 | TGTGCCAGCAGCTTAGATCACCCAGGGACTAGCGTACGGACGTACTTC | CASSLDHPGTSVRTYF